This TCR beta chain was sequenced in a study of beta chain features in type 1 diabetes. The authors reverse transcribed all of the isolated RNA, so sequencing captured expressed TCRB transcripts. Libraries were prepared by immunoSEQ multiplex PCR; TCRdb keeps only in-frame clonotypes and omits some of them. The sample has over 700,000 clones, roughly 16% seen once. This clonotype was sampled from a woman aged 18 to 35 in good health. The sequencing input was naive CD4+ T cells from blood.

The CDR3 bases are TGTGCCAGCAGTGATGCACAGGGGCTTAGCGGGAGGTACACAGATACGCAGTATTTT. This sequence encodes CASSDAQGLSGRYTDTQYF. This sequence joins TRBV2 and TRBJ2-3, with TRBD2 identical over 10 bases. Trimming cost V 3 bases and J 2 bases; bases outside gene matches: 14. Germline V gene lookup returns CDR1 SNHLY and CDR2 FYNNEI. The CDR3 contains 19 residues.